This T cell receptor beta chain was obtained from a study of OX40 agonist ivuxolimab in advanced cancers. V lost 7 bases, J lost 0 bases, and 9 bases stayed unmatched. This CDR3 spans 16 amino acids. The germline gives CDR1 SGHTA, CDR2 FQGNSA. Sequencing was performed with immunoSEQ multiplex PCR; in TCRdb, only in-frame clones are kept and a portion is missing. This table has 77,000 or so clones, roughly nine tenths appearing once. Sample: CD4+ or CD8+ T cells sorted from blood, taken in a trial of the OX40 agonist ivuxolimab. The chain recombines TRBV7-2 with TRBJ2-3, with 8 bases aligning to TRBD2. The receptor comes from an adult with an advanced solid tumor such as melanoma, head and neck, liver or kidney cancer. The CDR3 sequence: CASKVQAGASTDTQYF. In DNA, the CDR3 is TGTGCCAGCAAGGTACAAGCGGGAGCTAGCACAGATACGCAGTATTTT.